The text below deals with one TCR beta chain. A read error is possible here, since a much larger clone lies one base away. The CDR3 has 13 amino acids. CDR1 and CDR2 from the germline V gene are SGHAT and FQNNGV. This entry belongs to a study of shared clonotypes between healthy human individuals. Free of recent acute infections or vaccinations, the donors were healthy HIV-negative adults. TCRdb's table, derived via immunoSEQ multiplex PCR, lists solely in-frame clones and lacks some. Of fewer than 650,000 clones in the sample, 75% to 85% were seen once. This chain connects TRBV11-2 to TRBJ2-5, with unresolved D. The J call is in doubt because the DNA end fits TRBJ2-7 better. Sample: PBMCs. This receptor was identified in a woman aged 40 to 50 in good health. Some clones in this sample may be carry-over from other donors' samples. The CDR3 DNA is TGTGCCAGCAGCTTAGGACACTCCTACGAGCAGTACTTC. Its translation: CASSLGHSYEQYF.